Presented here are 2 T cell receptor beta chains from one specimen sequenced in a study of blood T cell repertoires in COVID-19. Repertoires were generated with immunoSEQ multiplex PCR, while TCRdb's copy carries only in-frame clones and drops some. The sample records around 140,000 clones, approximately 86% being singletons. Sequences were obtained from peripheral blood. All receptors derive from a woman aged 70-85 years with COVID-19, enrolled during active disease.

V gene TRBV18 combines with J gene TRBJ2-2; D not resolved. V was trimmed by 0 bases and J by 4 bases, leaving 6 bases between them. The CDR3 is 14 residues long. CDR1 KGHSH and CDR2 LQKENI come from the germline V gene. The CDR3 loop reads CASSPPVFTGELFF. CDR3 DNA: TGTGCCAGCTCACCACCCGTGTTCACCGGGGAGCTGTTTTTT.

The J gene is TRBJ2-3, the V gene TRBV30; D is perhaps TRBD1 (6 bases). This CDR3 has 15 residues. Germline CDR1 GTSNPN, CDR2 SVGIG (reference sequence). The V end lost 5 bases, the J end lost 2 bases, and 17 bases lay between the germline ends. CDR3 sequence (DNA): TGTGCCTGGGCCCTTGTGGGGGCGCTCACAGATACGCAGTATTTT. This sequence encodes CAWALVGALTDTQYF. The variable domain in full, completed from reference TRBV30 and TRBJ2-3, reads SQTIHQWPATLVQPVGSPLSLECTVEGTSNPNLYWYRQAAGRGLQLLFYSVGIGQISSEVPQNLSASRPQDRQFILSSKKLLLSDSGFYLCAWALVGALTDTQYFGPGTRLTVL.